The present T cell receptor beta chain was sequenced within a study of T-cell memory formation after mild COVID-19. Using its own MiXCR run on the 5' RACE reads, TCRdb lists one record per CDR3 protein. Of almost 550,000 distinct CDR3 sequences in the sample, 20% were seen once. The V end lost 2 bases, the J end lost 0 bases, and 14 bases lay between the germline ends. Looked up from germline, CDR1 is SGHRS and CDR2 is YFSETQ. This CDR3 has 16 amino acids. This clonotype appeared a few times. The material sequenced was PBMCs or a T cell subset sorted from them (not recorded which). The chain joins TRBV5-1 to TRBJ1-1, with a tentative D call TRBD1 (5 bases). The TCR was taken from an adult woman who had mild COVID-19 (a few samples of this study predate the infection). Cell type and time point are not known. The CDR3 spells CASSLIGASVNTEAFF. As DNA, the CDR3 is TGCGCCAGCAGCTTAATCGGGGCAAGTGTGAACACTGAAGCTTTCTTT.